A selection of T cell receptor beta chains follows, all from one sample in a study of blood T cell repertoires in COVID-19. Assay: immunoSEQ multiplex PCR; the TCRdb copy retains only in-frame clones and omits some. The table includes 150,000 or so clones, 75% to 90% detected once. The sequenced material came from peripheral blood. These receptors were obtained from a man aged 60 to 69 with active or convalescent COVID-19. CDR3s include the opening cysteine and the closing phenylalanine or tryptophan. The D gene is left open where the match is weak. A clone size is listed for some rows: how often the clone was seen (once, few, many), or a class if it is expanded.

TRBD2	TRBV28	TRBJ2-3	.	CASTGGGDTQYF	TGTGCCAGCACGGGAGGGGGAGATACGCAGTATTTT
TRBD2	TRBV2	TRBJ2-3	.	CASSYLTSADTQYF	TGTGCCAGCAGTTACCTTACTAGCGCAGATACGCAGTATTTT
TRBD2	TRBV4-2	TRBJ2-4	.	CASSHISRGGLAKNIQYF	TGTGCCAGCAGCCACATCAGCCGGGGGGGACTAGCCAAAAACATTCAGTACTTC
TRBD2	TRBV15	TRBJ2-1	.	CATSRDPASGAQGQFF	TGTGCCACCAGCAGAGATCCGGCTAGCGGGGCCCAAGGGCAGTTCTTC
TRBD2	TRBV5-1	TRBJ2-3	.	CASSRSSGGATDTQYF	TGCGCCAGCAGCCGAAGTAGCGGGGGTGCCACAGATACGCAGTATTTT
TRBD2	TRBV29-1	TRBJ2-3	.	CSVAKKRGVITDTQYF	TGCAGCGTTGCGAAGAAGCGGGGAGTTATCACAGATACGCAGTATTTT
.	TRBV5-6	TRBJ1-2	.	CASSLAGQNYGYTF	TGTGCCAGCAGCTTGGCTGGGCAGAACTATGGCTACACCTTC
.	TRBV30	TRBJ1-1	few	CAWRFAGPTSGRPRAHTEAFF	TGTGCCTGGAGATTCGCGGGCCCGACTAGCGGGAGACCCAGGGCGCACACTGAAGCTTTCTTT
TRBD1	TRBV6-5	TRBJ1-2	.	CASRDRDHTYGYTF	TGTGCCAGCCGAGACAGGGACCACACCTATGGCTACACCTTC
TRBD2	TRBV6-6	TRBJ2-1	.	CASSPQGLAGSYNEQFF	TGTGCCAGCAGTCCACAGGGACTAGCGGGTTCGTACAATGAGCAGTTCTTC
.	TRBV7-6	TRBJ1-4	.	CASSTYAGISEKLFF	TGTGCCAGCAGCACCTACGCGGGGATTAGTGAAAAACTGTTTTTT
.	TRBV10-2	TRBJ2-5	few	CASSDRSGRETQYF	TGCGCCAGCAGTGATCGGTCGGGTCGGGAGACCCAGTACTTC
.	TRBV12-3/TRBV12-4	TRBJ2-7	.	CASTPAGTYEQYF	TGTGCCAGCACCCCGGCAGGGACCTACGAGCAGTACTTC
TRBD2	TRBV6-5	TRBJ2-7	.	CASSPPGGRYEQYF	TGTGCCAGCAGTCCCCCGGGAGGGAGGTACGAGCAGTACTTC
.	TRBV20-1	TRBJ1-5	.	CSASNTRGNQPQHF	TGCAGTGCTAGTAACACGAGGGGGAATCAGCCCCAGCATTTT
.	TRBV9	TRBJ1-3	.	CASSASSGNTIYF	TGTGCCAGCAGCGCTAGTTCTGGAAACACCATATATTTT
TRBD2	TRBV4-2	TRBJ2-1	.	CASSQEIAGGNNEQFF	TGTGCCAGCAGCCAAGAAATAGCGGGAGGCAACAATGAGCAGTTCTTC
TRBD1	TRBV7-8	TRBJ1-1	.	CASSKPRPGQRNTEAFF	TGTGCCAGCAGCAAGCCCCGTCCGGGACAGAGGAACACTGAAGCTTTCTTT
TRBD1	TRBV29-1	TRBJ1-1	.	CSVGQGNTEAFF	TGCAGCGTGGGACAGGGGAACACTGAAGCTTTCTTT
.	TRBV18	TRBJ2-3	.	CASSQTAMGIPKLSTDTQYF	TGTGCCAGCTCACAGACGGCCATGGGCATCCCTAAACTTAGCACAGATACGCAGTATTTT
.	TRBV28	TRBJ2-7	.	CASSLSHTQPYEQYF	TGTGCCAGCAGTTTATCCCACACACAACCCTACGAGCAGTACTTC
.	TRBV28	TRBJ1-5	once	CASSSLPDGLGPQHF	TGTGCCAGCAGTTCCCTCCCCGACGGACTTGGGCCCCAGCATTTT
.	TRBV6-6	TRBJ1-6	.	CASSLGYNSPLHF	TGTGCCAGCAGCCTCGGCTATAATTCACCCCTCCACTTT
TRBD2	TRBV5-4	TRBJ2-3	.	CASSWGLANTDTQYF	TGTGCCAGCAGCTGGGGACTAGCGAACACAGATACGCAGTATTTT
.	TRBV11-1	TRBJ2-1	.	CASSLRGTGYNEQFF	TGTGCCAGCAGCTTACGAGGTACGGGATACAATGAGCAGTTCTTC
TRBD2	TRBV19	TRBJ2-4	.	CASSREGRAKNIQYF	TGTGCCAGTAGTAGGGAGGGGCGAGCCAAAAACATTCAGTACTTC
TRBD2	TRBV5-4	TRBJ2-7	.	CASSPGLAGYEQYF	TGTGCCAGCAGCCCGGGACTAGCGGGCTACGAGCAGTACTTC
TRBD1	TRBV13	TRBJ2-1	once	CASSFIRSGTGGYNEQFF	TGTGCCAGCAGCTTTATTAGGTCCGGGACAGGGGGCTACAATGAGCAGTTCTTC
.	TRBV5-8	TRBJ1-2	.	CASSIEAPTGGYTF	TGTGCCAGCAGTATCGAGGCCCCGACCGGTGGCTACACCTTC
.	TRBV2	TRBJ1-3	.	CASSEAGGRPRSGNTIYF	TGTGCCAGCAGTGAAGCGGGGGGGAGACCCCGCTCTGGAAACACCATATATTTT